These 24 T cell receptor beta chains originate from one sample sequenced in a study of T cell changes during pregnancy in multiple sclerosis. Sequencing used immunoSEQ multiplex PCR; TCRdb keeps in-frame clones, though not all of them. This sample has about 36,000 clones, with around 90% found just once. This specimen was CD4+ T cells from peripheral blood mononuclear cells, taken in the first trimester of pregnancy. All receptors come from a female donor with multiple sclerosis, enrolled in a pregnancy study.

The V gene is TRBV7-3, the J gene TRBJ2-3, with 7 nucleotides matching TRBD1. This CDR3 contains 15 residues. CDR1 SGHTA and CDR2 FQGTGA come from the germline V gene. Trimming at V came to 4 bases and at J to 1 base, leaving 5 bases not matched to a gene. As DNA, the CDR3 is TGTGCCAGCAGCTCAGGACAGGCTGGCACAGATACGCAGTATTTT. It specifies CASSSGQAGTDTQYF. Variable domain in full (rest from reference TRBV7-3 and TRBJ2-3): GAGVSQTPSNKVTEKGKYVELRCDPISGHTALYWYRQSLGQGPEFLIYFQGTGAADDSGLPNDRFFAVRPEGSVSTLKIQRTERGDSAVYLCASSSGQAGTDTQYFGPGTRLTVL.

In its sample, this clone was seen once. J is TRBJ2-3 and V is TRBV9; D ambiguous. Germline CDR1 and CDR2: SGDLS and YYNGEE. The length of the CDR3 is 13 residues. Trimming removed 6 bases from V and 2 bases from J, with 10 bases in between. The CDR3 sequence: CASNTYPTDTQYF. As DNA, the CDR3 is TGTGCCAGCAATACTTACCCCACAGATACGCAGTATTTT.

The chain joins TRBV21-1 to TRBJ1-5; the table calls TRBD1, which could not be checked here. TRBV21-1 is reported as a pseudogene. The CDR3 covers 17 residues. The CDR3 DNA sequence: TGTGCCAGCAGCAAAGGGCCGAACCCTTATAGCAATCAGCCCCAGCATTTT. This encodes CASSKGPNPYSNQPQHF.

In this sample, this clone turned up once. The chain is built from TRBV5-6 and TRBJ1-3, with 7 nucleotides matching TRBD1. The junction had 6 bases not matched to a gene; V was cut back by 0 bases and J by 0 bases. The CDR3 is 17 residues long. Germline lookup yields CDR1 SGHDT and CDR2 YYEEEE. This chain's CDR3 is CASSLGGGPSSGNTIYF. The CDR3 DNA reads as TGTGCCAGCAGCTTGGGAGGGGGCCCCAGCTCTGGAAACACCATATATTTT.

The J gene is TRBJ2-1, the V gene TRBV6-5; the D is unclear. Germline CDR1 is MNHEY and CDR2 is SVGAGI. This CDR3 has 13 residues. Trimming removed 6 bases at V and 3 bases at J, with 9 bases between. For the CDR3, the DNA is TGTGCCAGCAGCCCGAAACACTACAATGAGCAGTTCTTC. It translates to CASSPKHYNEQFF.

The CDR3 bases are TGTGCCAGTAGTATAGATGGGACGACAGGTGCGGGCTACACCTTC. Its translation: CASSIDGTTGAGYTF. The chain has TRBV19 and TRBJ1-2, with D perhaps matching TRBD1 (6 bases). This CDR3 contains 15 residues. V was shortened by 0 bases and J by 8 bases, with 16 bases between the two germline ends. CDR1 is LNHDA and CDR2 is SQIVND in the germline V gene (reference sequence).

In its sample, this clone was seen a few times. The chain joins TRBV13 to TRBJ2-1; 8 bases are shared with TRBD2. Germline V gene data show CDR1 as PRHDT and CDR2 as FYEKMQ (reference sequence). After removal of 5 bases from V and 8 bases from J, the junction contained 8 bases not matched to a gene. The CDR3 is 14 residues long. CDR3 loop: CASSQGLGGDEQFF. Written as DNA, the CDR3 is TGTGCCAGCAGCCAGGGACTAGGCGGGGATGAGCAGTTCTTC.

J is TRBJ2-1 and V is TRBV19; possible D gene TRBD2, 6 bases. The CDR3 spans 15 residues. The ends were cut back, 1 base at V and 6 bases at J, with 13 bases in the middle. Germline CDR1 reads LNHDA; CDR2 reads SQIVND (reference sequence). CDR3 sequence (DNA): TGTGCCAGTAGTATAGGGTCTAGCGAATTCAATGAGCAGTTCTTC. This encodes CASSIGSSEFNEQFF.

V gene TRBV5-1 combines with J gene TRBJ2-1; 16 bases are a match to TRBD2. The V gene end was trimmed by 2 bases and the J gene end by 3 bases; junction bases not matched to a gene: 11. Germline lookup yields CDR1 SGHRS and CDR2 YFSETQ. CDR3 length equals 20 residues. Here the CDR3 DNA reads TGCGCCAGCAGCTTCATCGGGCTGGGACTAGCGGGAGGGCGCTACAATGAGCAGTTCTTC. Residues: CASSFIGLGLAGGRYNEQFF.

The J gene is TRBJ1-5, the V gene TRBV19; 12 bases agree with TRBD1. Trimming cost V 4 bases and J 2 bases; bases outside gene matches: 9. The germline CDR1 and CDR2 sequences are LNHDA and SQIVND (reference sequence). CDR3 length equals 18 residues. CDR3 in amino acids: CASSKSPGQGAGNQPQHF. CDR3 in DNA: TGTGCCAGTAGTAAATCGCCGGGACAGGGGGCCGGCAATCAGCCCCAGCATTTT. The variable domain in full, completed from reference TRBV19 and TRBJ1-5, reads DGGITQSPKYLFRKEGQNVTLSCEQNLNHDAMYWYRQDPGQGLRLIYYSQIVNDFQKGDIAEGYSVSREKKESFPLTVTSAQKNPTAFYLCASSKSPGQGAGNQPQHFGDGTRLSIL.

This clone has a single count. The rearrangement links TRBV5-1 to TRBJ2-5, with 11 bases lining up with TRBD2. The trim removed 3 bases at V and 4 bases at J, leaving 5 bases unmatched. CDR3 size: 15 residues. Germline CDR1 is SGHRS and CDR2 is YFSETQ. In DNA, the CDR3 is TGCGCCAGCAGCTCACCAACTAGCGGGGGAGAGACCCAGTACTTC. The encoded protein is CASSSPTSGGETQYF.

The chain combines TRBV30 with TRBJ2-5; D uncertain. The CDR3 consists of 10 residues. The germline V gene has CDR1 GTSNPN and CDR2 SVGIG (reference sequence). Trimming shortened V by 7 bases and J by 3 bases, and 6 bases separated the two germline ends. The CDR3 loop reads CAYTEETQYF. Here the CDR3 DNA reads TGTGCCTACACCGAAGAGACCCAGTACTTC. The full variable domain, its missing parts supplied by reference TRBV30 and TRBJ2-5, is SQTIHQWPATLVQPVGSPLSLECTVEGTSNPNLYWYRQAAGRGLQLLFYSVGIGQISSEVPQNLSASRPQDRQFILSSKKLLLSDSGFYLCAYTEETQYFGPGTRLLVL.

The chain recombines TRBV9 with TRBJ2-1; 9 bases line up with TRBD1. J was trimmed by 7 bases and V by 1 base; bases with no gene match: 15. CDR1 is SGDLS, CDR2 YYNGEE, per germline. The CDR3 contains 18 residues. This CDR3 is CASSVTITGTGRSNEQFF. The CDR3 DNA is TGTGCCAGCAGCGTAACTATTACCGGGACAGGGAGGTCAAATGAGCAGTTCTTC.

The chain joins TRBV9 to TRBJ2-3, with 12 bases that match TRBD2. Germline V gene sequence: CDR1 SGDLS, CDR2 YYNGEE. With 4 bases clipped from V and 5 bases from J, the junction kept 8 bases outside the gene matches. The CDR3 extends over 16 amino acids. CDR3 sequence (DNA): TGTGCCAGCAGCTCACGGACTAGCGGGGTCCGAGATACGCAGTATTTT. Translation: CASSSRTSGVRDTQYF.

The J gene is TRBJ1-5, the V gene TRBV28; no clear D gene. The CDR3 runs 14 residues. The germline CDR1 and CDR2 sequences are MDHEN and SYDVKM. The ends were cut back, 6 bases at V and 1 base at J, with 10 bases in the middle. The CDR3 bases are TGTGCCAGCAGCCTAGGCCACAGCAATCAGCCCCAGCATTTT. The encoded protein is CASSLGHSNQPQHF.

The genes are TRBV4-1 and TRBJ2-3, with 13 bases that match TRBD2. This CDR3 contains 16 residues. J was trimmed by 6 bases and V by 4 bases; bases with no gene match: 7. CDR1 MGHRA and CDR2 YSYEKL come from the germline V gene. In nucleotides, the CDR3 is TGCGCCAGCAGCCGAGGACTAGCGGGAGTAGGCGATACGCAGTATTTT. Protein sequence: CASSRGLAGVGDTQYF.

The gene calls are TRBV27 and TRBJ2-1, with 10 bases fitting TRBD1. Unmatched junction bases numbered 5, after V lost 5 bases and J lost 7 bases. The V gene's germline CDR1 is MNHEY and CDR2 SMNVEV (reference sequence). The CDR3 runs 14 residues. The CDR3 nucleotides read TGTGCCAGCAGTCCCCGGACAGGGGGGAATGAGCAGTTCTTC. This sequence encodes CASSPRTGGNEQFF.

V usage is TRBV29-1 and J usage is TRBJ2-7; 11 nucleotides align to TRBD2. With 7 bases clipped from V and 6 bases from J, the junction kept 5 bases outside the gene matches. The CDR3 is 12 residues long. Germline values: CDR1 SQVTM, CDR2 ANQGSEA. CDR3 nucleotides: TGCAGCGGCCTAGCGGGAGGTTTCGAGCAGTACTTC. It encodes CSGLAGGFEQYF.

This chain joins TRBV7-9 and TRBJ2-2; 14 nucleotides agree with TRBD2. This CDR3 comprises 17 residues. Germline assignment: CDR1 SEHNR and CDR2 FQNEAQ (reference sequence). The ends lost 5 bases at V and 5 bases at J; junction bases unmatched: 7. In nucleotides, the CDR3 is TGTGCCAGCAGCCCCCCGGGACTAGCGGGAGATACCGGGGAGCTGTTTTTT. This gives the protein CASSPPGLAGDTGELFF.

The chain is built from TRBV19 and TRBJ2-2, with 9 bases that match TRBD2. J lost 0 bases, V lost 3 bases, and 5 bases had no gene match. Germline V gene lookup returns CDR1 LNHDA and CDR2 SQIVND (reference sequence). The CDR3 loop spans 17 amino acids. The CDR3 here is CASSIASGAPNTGELFF. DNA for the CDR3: TGTGCCAGTAGTATCGCTAGCGGGGCTCCGAACACCGGGGAGCTGTTTTTT.

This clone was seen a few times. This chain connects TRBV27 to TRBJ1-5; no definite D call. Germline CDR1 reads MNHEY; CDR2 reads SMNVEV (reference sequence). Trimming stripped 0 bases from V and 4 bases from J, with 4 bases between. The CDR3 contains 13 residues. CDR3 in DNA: TGTGCCAGCAGTTTATCCCCGAATCAGCCCCAGCATTTT. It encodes CASSLSPNQPQHF.

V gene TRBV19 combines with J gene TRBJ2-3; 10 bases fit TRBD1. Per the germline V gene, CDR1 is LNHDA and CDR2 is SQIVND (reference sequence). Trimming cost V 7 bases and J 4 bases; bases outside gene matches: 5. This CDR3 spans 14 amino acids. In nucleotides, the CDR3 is TGTGCCAGTACCCTCGGGACAGGGGCAGATACGCAGTATTTT. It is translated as CASTLGTGADTQYF.

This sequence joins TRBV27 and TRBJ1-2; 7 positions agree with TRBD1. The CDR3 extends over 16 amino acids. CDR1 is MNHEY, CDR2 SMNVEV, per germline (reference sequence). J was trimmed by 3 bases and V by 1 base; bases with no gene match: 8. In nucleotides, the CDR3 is TGTGCCAGCAGTTTATTGGAGGGACAGTTCCACTATGGCTACACCTTC. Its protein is CASSLLEGQFHYGYTF.

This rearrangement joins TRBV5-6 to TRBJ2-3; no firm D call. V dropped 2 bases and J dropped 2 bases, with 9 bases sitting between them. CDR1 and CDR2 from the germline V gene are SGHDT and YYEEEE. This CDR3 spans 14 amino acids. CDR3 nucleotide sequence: TGTGCCAGCAGCTTATGGCCTGCCACAGATACGCAGTATTTT. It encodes CASSLWPATDTQYF.